These T cell receptor beta chains were read from a single sample in a study of OX40 agonist ivuxolimab in advanced cancers. The protocol was immunoSEQ multiplex PCR, while the TCRdb copy is restricted to in-frame clones and leaves out a portion. The sample has 75,000 to 100,000 clones; approximately 91% are singletons. Sample: CD4+ or CD8+ T cells sorted from blood, taken in a trial of the OX40 agonist ivuxolimab. Every receptor here comes from an adult with an advanced solid tumor such as melanoma, head and neck, liver or kidney cancer. Both conserved end residues are trimmed from each CDR3. The D gene is left open where the match is weak.

ASSSPAGPGAYGYT TRBV6-5 .
ATRRRAYEQY TRBV28 .
AHRDRGMGGYT TRBV10-3 TRBD1
ASSSRTSGGLSSYNEQF TRBV27 TRBD2
ASSLAGITDTQY TRBV6-5 TRBD2
ASSLDKNTEAF TRBV18 .
ASSSMTSSYEQY TRBV5-1 .
ASSVYGTQTQY TRBV2 .
ASSSPRTSGGAAEQF TRBV27 TRBD2
ACSRQRSGNTIY TRBV9 .
ATSGGDSSLYGYT TRBV15 TRBD1
ATSRDNLRERETQY TRBV15 TRBD2
ASRELSGGASNIQY TRBV7-9 TRBD2
ASFYGDGREQY TRBV27 .
ASTPKSLEDTQY TRBV19 .
ASSYIGGTNEKLF TRBV6-6 .
ASSVHGGSGNTIY TRBV11-3 .
ASSLTLGRGTDTQY TRBV7-9 .
ASAAARGYGYT TRBV27 .
ASTERRMNTGELF TRBV6-1 .
ASSPLPASGGYT TRBV7-2 .
ASSLGSGSYNEQF TRBV7-8 TRBD2
ASSLISAGVQETQY TRBV7-6 TRBD2
ASSVMGINTGELF TRBV9 .
ASSRGLAGVGADTQY TRBV7-2 TRBD2
ASSETGADTQY TRBV5-1 TRBD1
ASSQSPYEQY TRBV9 .
ASSLNDRGEGETQY TRBV5-1 TRBD1
ASSLNQAGGPYEQY TRBV28 .
ASGFYNEQF TRBV7-2 .
ASRDREETQY TRBV19 TRBD1
ASKPDRGSRGYT TRBV2 TRBD1
AISESSGEEQY TRBV10-3 TRBD2